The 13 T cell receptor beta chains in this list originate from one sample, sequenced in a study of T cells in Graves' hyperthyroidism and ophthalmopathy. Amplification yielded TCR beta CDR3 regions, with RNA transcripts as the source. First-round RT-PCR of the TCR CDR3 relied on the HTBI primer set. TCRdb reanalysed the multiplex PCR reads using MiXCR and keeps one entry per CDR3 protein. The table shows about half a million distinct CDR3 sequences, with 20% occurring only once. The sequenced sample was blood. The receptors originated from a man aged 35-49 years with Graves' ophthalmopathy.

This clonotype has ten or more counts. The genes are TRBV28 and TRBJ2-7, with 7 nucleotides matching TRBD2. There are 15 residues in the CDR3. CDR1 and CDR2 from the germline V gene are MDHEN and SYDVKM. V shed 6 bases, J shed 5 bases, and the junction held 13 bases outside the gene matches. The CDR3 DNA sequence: TGTGCCAGCAGGCTCCCCGGGAGGAGAGGGGACGAGCAGTACTTC. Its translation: CASRLPGRRGDEQYF. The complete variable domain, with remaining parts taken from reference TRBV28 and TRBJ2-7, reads DVKVTQSSRYLVKRTGEKVFLECVQDMDHENMFWYRQDPGLGLRLIYFSYDVKMKEKGDIPEGYSVSREKKERFSLILESASTNQTSMYLCASRLPGRRGDEQYFGPGTRLTVT.

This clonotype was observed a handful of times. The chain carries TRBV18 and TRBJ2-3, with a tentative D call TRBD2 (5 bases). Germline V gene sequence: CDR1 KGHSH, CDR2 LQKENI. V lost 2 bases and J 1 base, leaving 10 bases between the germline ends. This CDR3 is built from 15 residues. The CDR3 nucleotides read TGTGCCAGCTCACCATCTGTCGGGGGCACAGATACGCAGTATTTT. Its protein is CASSPSVGGTDTQYF.

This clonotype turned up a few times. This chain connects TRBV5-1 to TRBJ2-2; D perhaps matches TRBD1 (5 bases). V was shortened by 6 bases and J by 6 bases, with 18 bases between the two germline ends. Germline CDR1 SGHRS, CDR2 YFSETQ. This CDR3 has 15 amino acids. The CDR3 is CASTFFPREAGELFF. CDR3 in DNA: TGCGCCAGCACTTTTTTCCCCAGGGAAGCCGGGGAGCTGTTTTTT.

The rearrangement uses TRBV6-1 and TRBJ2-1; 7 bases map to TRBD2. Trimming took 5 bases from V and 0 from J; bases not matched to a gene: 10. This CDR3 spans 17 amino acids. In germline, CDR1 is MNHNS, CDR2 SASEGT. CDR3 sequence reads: CASSQGAGGSSYNEQFF. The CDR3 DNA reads TGTGCCAGCAGTCAAGGGGCGGGCGGGAGCTCCTACAATGAGCAGTTCTTC.

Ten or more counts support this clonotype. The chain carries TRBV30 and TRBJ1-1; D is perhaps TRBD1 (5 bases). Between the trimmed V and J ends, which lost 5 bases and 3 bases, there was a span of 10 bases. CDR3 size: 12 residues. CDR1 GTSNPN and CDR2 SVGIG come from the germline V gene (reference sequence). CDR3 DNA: TGTGCCTGGTGCATGGGGGACACTGAAGCTTTCTTT. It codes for CAWCMGDTEAFF.

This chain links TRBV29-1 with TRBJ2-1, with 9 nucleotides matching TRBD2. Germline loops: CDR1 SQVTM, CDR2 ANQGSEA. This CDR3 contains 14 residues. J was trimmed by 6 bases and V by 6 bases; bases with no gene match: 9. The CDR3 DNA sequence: TGCAGCGTCCTAGCGGGACTCCCTTCCAATGAGCAGTTCTTC. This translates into CSVLAGLPSNEQFF.

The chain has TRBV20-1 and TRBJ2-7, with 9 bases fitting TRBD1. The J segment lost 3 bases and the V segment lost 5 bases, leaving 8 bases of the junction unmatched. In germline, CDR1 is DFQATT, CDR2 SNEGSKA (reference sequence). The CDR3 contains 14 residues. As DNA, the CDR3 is TGCAGTGCTCAAAAGACAGGGGGGAACTACGAGCAGTACTTC. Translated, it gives CSAQKTGGNYEQYF.

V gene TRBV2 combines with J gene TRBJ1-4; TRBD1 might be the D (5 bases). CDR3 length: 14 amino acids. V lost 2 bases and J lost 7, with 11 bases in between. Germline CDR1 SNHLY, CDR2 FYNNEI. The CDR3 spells CASSETRVVEKLFF. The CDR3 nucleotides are TGTGCCAGCAGTGAAACCAGGGTGGTTGAAAAACTGTTTTTT.

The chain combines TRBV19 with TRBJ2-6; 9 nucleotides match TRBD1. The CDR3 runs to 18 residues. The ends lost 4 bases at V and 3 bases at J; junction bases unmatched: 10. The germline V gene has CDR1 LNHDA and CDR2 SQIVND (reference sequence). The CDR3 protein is CASSRGQGIKFGANVLTF. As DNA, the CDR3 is TGTGCCAGTAGTAGGGGACAGGGCATAAAGTTTGGGGCCAACGTCCTGACTTTC.

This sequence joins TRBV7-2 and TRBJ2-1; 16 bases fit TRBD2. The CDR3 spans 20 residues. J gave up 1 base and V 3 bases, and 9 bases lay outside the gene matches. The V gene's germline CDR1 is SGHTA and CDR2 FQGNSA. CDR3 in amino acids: CASSFSGTSGGVSSYNEQFF. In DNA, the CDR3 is TGTGCCAGCAGCTTTTCCGGGACTAGCGGGGGGGTTTCGTCCTACAATGAGCAGTTCTTC.

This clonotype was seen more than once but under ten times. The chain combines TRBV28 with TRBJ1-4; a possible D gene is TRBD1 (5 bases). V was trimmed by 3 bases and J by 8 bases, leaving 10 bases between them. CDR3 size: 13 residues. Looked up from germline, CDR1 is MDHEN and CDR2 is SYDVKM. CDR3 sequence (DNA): TGTGCCAGCAGTTTGGGGACGCGGGAAAAACTGTTTTTT. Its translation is CASSLGTREKLFF.

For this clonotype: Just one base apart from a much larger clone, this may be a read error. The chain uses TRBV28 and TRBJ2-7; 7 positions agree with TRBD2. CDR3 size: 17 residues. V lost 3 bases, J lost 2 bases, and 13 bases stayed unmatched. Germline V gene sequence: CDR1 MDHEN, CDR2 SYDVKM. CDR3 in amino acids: CASSFGAERDFTYEQYF. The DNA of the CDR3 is TGTGCCAGCAGTTTTGGGGCAGAGCGGGACTTTACCTACGAGCAGTACTTC.

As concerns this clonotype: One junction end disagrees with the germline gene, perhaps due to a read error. CDR3 bases: TGTGCCAGCAGATTTATGAACACCTGGGAGCTGTTTTTT. Translating gives CASRFMNTWELFF. The rearrangement uses TRBV6-1 and TRBJ2-2; D uncertain. The CDR3 is 13 amino acids. Germline V gives CDR1 MNHNS, CDR2 SASEGT.